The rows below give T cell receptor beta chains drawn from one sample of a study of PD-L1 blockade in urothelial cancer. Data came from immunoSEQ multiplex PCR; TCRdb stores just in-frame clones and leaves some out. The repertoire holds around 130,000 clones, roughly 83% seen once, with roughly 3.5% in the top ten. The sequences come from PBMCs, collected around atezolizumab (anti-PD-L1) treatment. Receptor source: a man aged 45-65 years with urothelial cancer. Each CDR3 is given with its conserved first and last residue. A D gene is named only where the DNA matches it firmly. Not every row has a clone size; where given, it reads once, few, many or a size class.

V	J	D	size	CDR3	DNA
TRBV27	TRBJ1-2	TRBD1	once	CASSLRTGGRYGYTF	TGTGCCAGCAGTTTACGGACAGGGGGGCGATATGGCTACACCTTC
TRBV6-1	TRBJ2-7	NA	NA	CASSEPTEDYEQYF	TGTGCCAGCAGTGAACCGACAGAGGACTACGAGCAGTACTTC
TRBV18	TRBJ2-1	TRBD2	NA	CASSQGLAGFHEQFF	TGTGCCAGCTCACAGGGACTAGCGGGGTTCCATGAGCAGTTCTTC
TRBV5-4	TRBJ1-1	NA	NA	CASSRWGQGEAFF	TGTGCCAGCAGTAGGTGGGGGCAAGGGGAAGCTTTCTTT
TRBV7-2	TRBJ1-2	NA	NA	CASSHGRGNGYTF	TGTGCCAGCAGCCACGGGCGGGGTAATGGCTACACCTTC
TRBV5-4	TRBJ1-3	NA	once	CASSQISGNTIYF	TGTGCCAGCAGCCAAATCTCTGGAAACACCATATATTTT
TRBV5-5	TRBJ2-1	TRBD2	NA	CASSFEGLATSSYNEQFF	TGTGCCAGCAGCTTCGAAGGACTAGCGACAAGCTCCTACAATGAGCAGTTCTTC
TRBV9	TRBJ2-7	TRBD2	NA	CASSVGIQGMGLAAHEQYF	TGTGCCAGCAGCGTAGGAATTCAGGGGATGGGACTAGCGGCCCACGAGCAGTACTTC
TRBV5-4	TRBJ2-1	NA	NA	CASSLVLAQNEQFF	TGTGCCAGCAGCTTGGTCCTAGCTCAGAATGAGCAGTTCTTC
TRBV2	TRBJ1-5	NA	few	CATGGRGQPQHF	TGTGCCACCGGGGGGAGGGGTCAGCCCCAGCATTTT
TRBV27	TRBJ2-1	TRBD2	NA	CASSSTSGSLYEQFF	TGTGCCAGCAGTTCGACTAGCGGGAGTTTATATGAGCAGTTCTTC
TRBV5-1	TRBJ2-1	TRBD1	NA	CASSLLGQARNEQFF	TGCGCCAGCAGCTTGTTGGGACAGGCTCGCAATGAGCAGTTCTTC
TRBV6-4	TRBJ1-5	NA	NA	CASSPGPSYQPQHF	TGTGCCAGCAGTCCAGGCCCGAGCTATCAGCCCCAGCATTTT
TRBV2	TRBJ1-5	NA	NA	CATPPTDNNQPQHF	TGTGCCACCCCCCCGACAGATAACAATCAGCCCCAGCATTTT
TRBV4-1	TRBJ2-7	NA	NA	CASSQSQDYEQYF	TGCGCCAGCAGCCAAAGTCAGGACTACGAGCAGTACTTC
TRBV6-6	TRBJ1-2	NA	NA	CASSPQGNPYGYTF	TGTGCCAGCAGTCCCCAGGGAAACCCTTATGGCTACACCTTC
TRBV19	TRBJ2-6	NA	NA	CASSIGRAGANVLTF	TGTGCCAGTAGTATAGGCAGGGCAGGGGCCAACGTCCTGACTTTC
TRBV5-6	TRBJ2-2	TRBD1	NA	CASSLADRVKNTGELFF	TGTGCCAGCAGCCTGGCGGACAGGGTAAAAAACACCGGGGAGCTGTTTTTT
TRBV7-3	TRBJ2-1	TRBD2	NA	CASSLTFLTTSGWYNEQFF	TGTGCCAGCAGCTTAACTTTCCTGACGACTAGCGGGTGGTACAATGAGCAGTTCTTC
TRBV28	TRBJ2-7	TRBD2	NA	CASSWGGRATYEQYF	TGTGCCAGCAGTTGGGGCGGGAGGGCCACCTACGAGCAGTACTTC
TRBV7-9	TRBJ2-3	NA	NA	CASSTPGFGTDTQYF	TGTGCCAGCAGCACCCCGGGATTTGGCACAGATACGCAGTATTTT
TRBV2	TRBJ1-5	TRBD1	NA	CASKEWDRGQPQHF	TGTGCCAGCAAAGAGTGGGACAGGGGTCAGCCCCAGCATTTT
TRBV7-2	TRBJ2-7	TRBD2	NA	CASTLGAGTSGYEQYF	TGTGCCAGCACCCTGGGAGCCGGGACTAGCGGCTACGAGCAGTACTTC
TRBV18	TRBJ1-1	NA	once	CASSRATPNTEAFF	TGTGCCAGCTCGCGGGCGACACCGAACACTGAAGCTTTCTTT
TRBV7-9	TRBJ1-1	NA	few	CASSFPFTEAFF	TGTGCCAGCAGCTTTCCGTTCACTGAAGCTTTCTTT
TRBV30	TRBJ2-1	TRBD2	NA	CAWGMFERERGRQFF	TGTGCCTGGGGGATGTTCGAGCGGGAACGGGGTAGGCAGTTCTTC
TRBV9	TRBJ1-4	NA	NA	CASSVSTNEKLFF	TGTGCCAGCAGCGTTAGTACTAATGAAAAACTGTTTTTT
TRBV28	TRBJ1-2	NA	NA	CASGSLVWGGAPNYGYTF	TGTGCCAGCGGATCCCTGGTTTGGGGGGGCGCACCGAACTATGGCTACACCTTC
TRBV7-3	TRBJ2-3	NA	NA	CASSPLGGPTDTQYF	TGTGCCAGCAGCCCGCTGGGGGGGCCCACAGATACGCAGTATTTT